This entry lists 5 T cell receptor beta chains sequenced from one sample in a study of metastatic and nonmetastatic thyroid tumors (dated by TCRdb to about 2020). Before undergoing thyroid surgery, none of the patients had been given any kind of treatment. The library was prepared using PCR. These reads were obtained on an Illumina HiSeq 4000. TCRdb passed the public sequencing reads through fastp at Q25 and MiXCR, retaining productive beta sequences. The sample has under 30,000 clones on record, 20% to 25% of them singletons. Approximately 25% of the sample is held by the ten biggest clonotypes. The sequencing input was blood. These receptors were taken from a male donor with papillary thyroid cancer or a benign thyroid nodule (not recorded which). Some clones in this sample may be carry-over from other donors' samples.

This clone was counted at least ten times. The J gene is TRBJ1-5, the V gene TRBV2; a possible D gene is TRBD1 (5 bases). The CDR3 consists of 14 residues. V dropped 5 bases and J dropped 5 bases, with 13 bases sitting between them. The germline V gene encodes CDR1 SNHLY and CDR2 FYNNEI. The DNA of the CDR3 is TGTGCCAGCAGTCGAGGGACTGAGGATCAGCCCCAGCATTTT. The encoded protein is CASSRGTEDQPQHF.

As to this clone: Since no conserved phenylalanine or tryptophan closes the CDR3, a read error is the likely cause. CDR3 nucleotide sequence: TGTGCCAGCAGCGTCGGGCCTAAGTATGGCTACACCTGC. This codes for CASSVGPKYGYTC. This chain links TRBV5-5 with TRBJ1-2; D not certain. Looked up from germline, CDR1 is SGHKS and CDR2 is YYEKEE (reference sequence). This CDR3 spans 13 amino acids.

This clone came up many times. The gene calls are TRBV6-4 and TRBJ2-2; no clear D gene. Germline V CDR1 and CDR2: MRHNA, SNTAGT. CDR3 size: 14 residues. Trimming stripped 3 bases from V and 3 bases from J, with 8 bases between. CDR3 residues: CASSDRSDTGELFF. CDR3 bases: TGTGCCAGCAGTGATAGGAGCGACACCGGGGAGCTGTTTTTT.

Comments on this clone: This may stem from a read error, because a much larger clone lies one nucleotide away. The rearrangement uses TRBV20-1 and TRBJ2-5; 14 bases fit TRBD2. The germline V gene has CDR1 DFQATT and CDR2 SNEGSKA (reference sequence). This CDR3 spans 17 amino acids. CDR3 nucleotide sequence: TGCAGTGCTAGAGCCTGGACTAGCGGGGGGATGAGAGAGACTCAGTACTTC. It is translated as CSARAWTSGGMRETQYF.

At least ten counts were recorded for this clone. The chain combines TRBV12-3 or TRBV12-4 with TRBJ1-5; tentative D call: TRBD1 (6 bases). The CDR3 totals 15 residues. The V gene lost 3 bases and the J gene lost 0 bases, with 9 bases spanning the gap. CDR3 in amino acids: CASSFGGLSNQPQHF. The DNA of the CDR3 is TGTGCCAGCAGTTTTGGGGGCCTTAGCAATCAGCCCCAGCATTTT.